A single sample gave rise to the 15 T cell receptor beta chains below, sequenced in a study of early T cells in non-severe SARS-CoV-2 infection. TCRdb re-called the 5' RACE reads with MiXCR, one entry per CDR3 protein. There are some 73,000 distinct CDR3 sequences in the sample; less than 15% occur only once, and around 3.6% lies in the top ten. Source material: whole blood. These receptor sequences come from an adult who was a healthcare worker with PCR-confirmed SARS-CoV-2 infection or an uninfected control (not recorded which).

This clonotype was seen a few times. V usage is TRBV20-1 and J usage is TRBJ1-5; D is undetermined. Trimming stripped 0 bases from V and 5 bases from J, with 5 bases between. This CDR3 is built from 12 residues. CDR1 and CDR2 (germline): DFQATT, SNEGSKA (reference sequence). CDR3 DNA: TGCAGTGCTAGAGAGGGTGATCAGCCCCAGCATTTT. This sequence encodes CSAREGDQPQHF.

This clonotype was seen a few times. The chain carries TRBV11-2 and TRBJ1-1, with a tentative D call TRBD1 (6 bases). Germline V CDR1 and CDR2: SGHAT, FQNNGV. The CDR3 is 14 residues long. V lost 4 bases to trimming and J lost 5 bases, with 14 bases between them. DNA for the CDR3: TGTGCCAGCAGCTCTTGGGGGGGGCTGACTGAAGCTTTCTTT. This sequence encodes CASSSWGGLTEAFF.

This clonotype was picked up a small number of times. The chain employs TRBV7-9 and TRBJ2-2; D perhaps matches TRBD1 (5 bases). The CDR3 loop spans 18 amino acids. The ends were cut back, 0 bases at V and 2 bases at J, with 16 bases in the middle. CDR1 and CDR2 from the germline V gene are SEHNR and FQNEAQ (reference sequence). This CDR3 reads CASSLAGRHSFNTGELFF. As DNA, the CDR3 is TGTGCCAGCAGCTTAGCGGGGCGGCATAGCTTCAACACCGGGGAGCTGTTTTTT.

This clonotype was detected ten times or more. The chain is built from TRBV5-4 and TRBJ1-5; D not resolved. Trimming stripped 4 bases from V and 5 bases from J, with 16 bases between. The CDR3 runs to 15 residues. CDR1 is SGHNT and CDR2 is YYREEE in the germline V gene (reference sequence). CDR3 coding DNA: TGTGCCAGCAGCCCTGGAACCGATTCCTATCAGCCCCAGCATTTT. This codes for CASSPGTDSYQPQHF.

This clonotype was picked up a small number of times. The chain carries TRBV2 and TRBJ2-1; unclear D gene. The CDR3 runs to 12 residues. The germline V gene encodes CDR1 SNHLY and CDR2 FYNNEI. V lost 8 bases and J lost 6, with 11 bases in between. CDR3 sequence reads: CASCGNGNEQFF. In DNA, the CDR3 is TGTGCCAGCTGTGGGAATGGCAATGAGCAGTTCTTC.

This clonotype appeared a few times. CDR3: CSGSSGIAEQFF. The CDR3 region has the DNA TGCAGCGGCAGCTCGGGGATCGCCGAGCAGTTCTTC. The chain links TRBV29-1 to TRBJ2-1; weak D call: TRBD2 (5 bases). Germline CDR1 and CDR2: SQVTM and ANQGSEA. This CDR3 comprises 12 residues. V lost 7 bases and J 10 bases, leaving 17 bases between the germline ends.

This clonotype came up a few times. The chain carries TRBV2 and TRBJ2-1; D perhaps matches TRBD2 (5 bases). The CDR3 is made up of 14 amino acids. V dropped 4 bases and J dropped 1 base, with 8 bases sitting between them. The germline V gene has CDR1 SNHLY and CDR2 FYNNEI. CDR3 nucleotide sequence: TGTGCCAGCAGTGGGACTTCTTCCTACAATGAGCAGTTCTTC. As protein: CASSGTSSYNEQFF.

This clonotype was counted at least ten times. This chain joins TRBV13 and TRBJ1-1; 7 bases fit TRBD1. The CDR3 extends over 15 amino acids. The V segment lost 0 bases and the J segment 1 base; nucleotides outside the gene matches: 2. Germline values: CDR1 PRHDT, CDR2 FYEKMQ (reference sequence). Here the CDR3 DNA reads TGTGCCAGCAGCTTAGGAGAGGGGGCGAACACTGAAGCTTTCTTT. Translated: CASSLGEGANTEAFF.

This clonotype was seen a handful of times. This chain uses TRBV3-1 with TRBJ1-1; D remains ambiguous. V shed 0 bases and J shed 10 bases, with 9 bases lying between them. The germline gives CDR1 LGHDT, CDR2 YNNKEL (reference sequence). The CDR3 is 12 residues long. CDR3 sequence (DNA): TGTGCCAGCAGCCAAGATTCAGGACGAGCTTTCTTT. Translated: CASSQDSGRAFF.

This clonotype was counted many times. The CDR3 DNA reads as TGCGCCAGCAGTGATGCGGACAGGGGGCTGAATGAGCAGTTCTTC. This sequence encodes CASSDADRGLNEQFF. V and J are TRBV10-2 and TRBJ2-1, with TRBD1 matching 11 bases. The CDR3 has 15 amino acids. The germline CDR1 and CDR2 sequences are WSHSY and SAAADI. V shed 3 bases, J shed 7 bases, and the junction held 5 bases outside the gene matches.

In nucleotides, the CDR3 is TGTGCCAGCAGTTTGCGTGCCCTTCGACAGCGTAATTCACCCCTCCACTTT. Its translation is CASSLRALRQRNSPLHF. The genes are TRBV28 and TRBJ1-6; D possibly corresponds to TRBD1 (5 bases). V lost 3 bases and J 6 bases, leaving 18 bases between the germline ends. The CDR3 spans 17 residues. CDR1 is MDHEN, CDR2 SYDVKM, per germline.

The gene calls are TRBV9 and TRBJ2-5; tentative D call: TRBD1 (6 bases). This CDR3 has 12 residues. Trimming removed 4 bases from V and 5 bases from J, with 9 bases in between. Germline V gene sequence: CDR1 SGDLS, CDR2 YYNGEE. DNA for the CDR3: TGTGCCAGCAGCAACAGGGCGGAGACCCAGTACTTC. Its protein product is CASSNRAETQYF.

This clonotype was observed a few times. The V call is TRBV7-9, the J call TRBJ2-3; a weak D match, TRBD2 (6 bases). This CDR3 region has 13 residues. Germline CDR1 and CDR2: SEHNR and FQNEAQ (reference sequence). The germline V and J ends were trimmed by 5 bases and 8 bases, with 14 bases remaining between them. The CDR3 region is CASSPLGGGTQYF. CDR3 bases: TGTGCCAGCAGCCCCCTGGGGGGAGGTACGCAGTATTTT.

The rearrangement joins TRBV29-1 to TRBJ2-1; D tentatively reads TRBD1 or TRBD2 (5 bases each). V gave up 5 bases and J gave up 3 bases, with 14 bases separating them. The CDR3 is 14 amino acids. The germline gives CDR1 SQVTM, CDR2 ANQGSEA. The CDR3 DNA reads TGCAGCGTTCCCGGGGCTAGCCTCTACAATGAGCAGTTCTTC. It codes for CSVPGASLYNEQFF.

This clonotype came up a few times. The rearrangement uses TRBV20-1 and TRBJ1-1; D is undetermined. There are 12 residues in the CDR3. The germline gives CDR1 DFQATT, CDR2 SNEGSKA (reference sequence). With 2 bases removed from V and 6 bases from J, the gap between germline ends came to 10 bases. The chain's CDR3 is CSARHPVAEAFF. CDR3 bases: TGCAGTGCTAGACATCCAGTGGCTGAAGCTTTCTTT.